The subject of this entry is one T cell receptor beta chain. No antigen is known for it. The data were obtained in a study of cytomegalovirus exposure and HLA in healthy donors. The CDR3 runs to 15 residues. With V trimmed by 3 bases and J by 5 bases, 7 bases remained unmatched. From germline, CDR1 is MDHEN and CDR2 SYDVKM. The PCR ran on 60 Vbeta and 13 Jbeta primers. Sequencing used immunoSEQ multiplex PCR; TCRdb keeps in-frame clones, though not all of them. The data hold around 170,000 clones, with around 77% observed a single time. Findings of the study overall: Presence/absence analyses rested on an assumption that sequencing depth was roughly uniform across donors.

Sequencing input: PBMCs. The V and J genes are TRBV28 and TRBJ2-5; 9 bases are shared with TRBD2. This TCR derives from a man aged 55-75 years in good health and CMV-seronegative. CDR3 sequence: CASSFGTSGRETQYF. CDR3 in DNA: TGTGCCAGCAGTTTCGGCACTAGCGGGCGGGAGACCCAGTACTTC. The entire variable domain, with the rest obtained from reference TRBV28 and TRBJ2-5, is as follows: DVKVTQSSRYLVKRTGEKVFLECVQDMDHENMFWYRQDPGLGLRLIYFSYDVKMKEKGDIPEGYSVSREKKERFSLILESASTNQTSMYLCASSFGTSGRETQYFGPGTRLLVL.